Listed below are T cell receptor beta chains from one sample, sequenced in a study of patients and donors after allogeneic stem cell transplantation. From the RT-PCR reads, TCRdb called clonotypes with MiXCR, one entry per CDR3 protein. The repertoire includes about 400,000 distinct CDR3 sequences, approximately 16% of them detected once, and less than 9.5% sits in the top ten. The specimen sequenced was blood, either unsorted or a sorted T cell fraction (not recorded which). These receptors all stem from a human donor who was either an allogeneic HSCT recipient or a stem cell or donor lymphocyte infusion donor (not recorded which). It is not recorded whose cells these are; they may come from a transplant donor. Each CDR3 is given with its conserved first and last residue. A D gene is named only where the DNA matches it firmly. Part of the rows lack a size; the others show once, few, many or a class for expanded clones.

abundance: NA
v_gene: TRBV2
j_gene: TRBJ2-2
d_gene: NA
CDR3nt: TGTGCCAGCAGACCGACGGTAAACACCGGGGAGCTGTTTTTT
CDR3aa: CASRPTVNTGELFF

abundance: few
v_gene: TRBV20-1
j_gene: TRBJ2-3
d_gene: TRBD2
CDR3nt: TGCAGATGTAGAGATCCTGCGGGGGGGCCCACAGATACGCAGTATTTT
CDR3aa: CRCRDPAGGPTDTQYF

abundance: NA
v_gene: TRBV29-1
j_gene: TRBJ2-5
d_gene: NA
CDR3nt: TGCAGCGCCGTCCCACACCTAGAAATCCAAGAGACCCAGTACTTC
CDR3aa: CSAVPHLEIQETQYF

abundance: many
v_gene: TRBV4-1
j_gene: TRBJ2-1
d_gene: NA
CDR3nt: TGCGCCAGCAGCCAAGAGCGAGGAGGGAGCGCCTACAATGAGCAGTTCTTC
CDR3aa: CASSQERGGSAYNEQFF

abundance: NA
v_gene: TRBV9
j_gene: TRBJ2-1
d_gene: TRBD1
CDR3nt: TGTGCCAGCAGCGTAGCTCCAGGGGGCTCCTACAATGAGCAGTTCTTC
CDR3aa: CASSVAPGGSYNEQFF

abundance: few
v_gene: TRBV9
j_gene: TRBJ1-2
d_gene: NA
CDR3nt: TGTGCCAGCAGCGTAATTTCAGGGTATGGCTACACCTTC
CDR3aa: CASSVISGYGYTF

abundance: many
v_gene: TRBV4-2
j_gene: TRBJ2-1
d_gene: NA
CDR3nt: TGTGCCAGCAGCCAAGATCGCTGGGCTAGTCGAGGCAATGAGCAGTTCTTC
CDR3aa: CASSQDRWASRGNEQFF

abundance: few
v_gene: TRBV6-1
j_gene: TRBJ2-2
d_gene: NA
CDR3nt: TGTGCCAGCAGTGCTCAGTCTACCGGGGAGCTGTTTTTT
CDR3aa: CASSAQSTGELFF

abundance: few
v_gene: TRBV7-2
j_gene: TRBJ2-7
d_gene: NA
CDR3nt: TGTGCCAGCAGCCCCCACAGGTCCTACGAGCAGTACTTC
CDR3aa: CASSPHRSYEQYF

abundance: NA
v_gene: TRBV2
j_gene: TRBJ2-2
d_gene: NA
CDR3nt: TGTGCCAGCAGTGCTGACAGGAGGAACACCGGGGAGCTGTTTTTT
CDR3aa: CASSADRRNTGELFF

abundance: few
v_gene: TRBV12-3/TRBV12-4
j_gene: TRBJ2-2
d_gene: TRBD2
CDR3nt: TGTGCCAGCACTCCGGGACTAGTGGGCGGGGAGCTGTTTTTT
CDR3aa: CASTPGLVGGELFF

abundance: NA
v_gene: TRBV6-1
j_gene: TRBJ2-4
d_gene: TRBD2
CDR3nt: TGTGCCAGCAGTGAAGATCCTAGCGGGAGTAAGCGAGCCAAAAACATTCAGTACTTC
CDR3aa: CASSEDPSGSKRAKNIQYF

abundance: NA
v_gene: TRBV24-1
j_gene: TRBJ1-5
d_gene: NA
CDR3nt: TGTGCCACCAGTATGAGTAGCAATCAGCCCCAGCATTTT
CDR3aa: CATSMSSNQPQHF

abundance: few
v_gene: TRBV5-1
j_gene: TRBJ1-2
d_gene: TRBD1
CDR3nt: TGCGCCAGCAGCTTGGGGGGACAGTCCTATGGCTACACCTTC
CDR3aa: CASSLGGQSYGYTF

abundance: many
v_gene: TRBV28
j_gene: TRBJ1-1
d_gene: NA
CDR3nt: TGTGCCAGCAGTTGGGACTTTGAAGCTTTCTTT
CDR3aa: CASSWDFEAFF

abundance: many
v_gene: TRBV3-1
j_gene: TRBJ2-3
d_gene: TRBD2
CDR3nt: TGTGCCAGCAGCCAAGGGCGGAGCGGGGGAAGCACAGATACGCAGTATTTT
CDR3aa: CASSQGRSGGSTDTQYF

abundance: NA
v_gene: TRBV7-9
j_gene: TRBJ2-1
d_gene: NA
CDR3nt: TGTGCCACCCGGGGCTCCTACAATGAGCAGTTCTTC
CDR3aa: CATRGSYNEQFF

abundance: NA
v_gene: TRBV7-9
j_gene: TRBJ2-3
d_gene: TRBD1
CDR3nt: TGTGCCAGCAGCTTAGGGGGCGGCGACAGGGGAGATACGCAGTATTTT
CDR3aa: CASSLGGGDRGDTQYF

abundance: NA
v_gene: TRBV11-3
j_gene: TRBJ1-5
d_gene: NA
CDR3nt: TGTGCCAGCAGCCAGGGGCAGAGGGGACCCCAGCATTTT
CDR3aa: CASSQGQRGPQHF

abundance: few
v_gene: TRBV3-1
j_gene: TRBJ2-5
d_gene: NA
CDR3nt: TGTGCCAGCAGCATTGCGGACTTTTGGATTCAAGAGACCCAGTACTTC
CDR3aa: CASSIADFWIQETQYF

abundance: NA
v_gene: TRBV5-1
j_gene: TRBJ1-2
d_gene: TRBD1
CDR3nt: TGCGCCAGCAGCTCCGGGACAGGGGGATTTGAATTCTATGGCTACACCTTC
CDR3aa: CASSSGTGGFEFYGYTF

abundance: NA
v_gene: TRBV5-4
j_gene: TRBJ2-2
d_gene: TRBD1
CDR3nt: TGTGCCAGCAATCACAGGGGTATCACCGGGGAGCTGTTTTTT
CDR3aa: CASNHRGITGELFF

abundance: few
v_gene: TRBV7-3
j_gene: TRBJ1-1
d_gene: TRBD1
CDR3nt: TGTGCCAGCAGCTTAACTCCGGGACAGCAGAACACTGAAGCTTTCTTT
CDR3aa: CASSLTPGQQNTEAFF

abundance: few
v_gene: TRBV29-1
j_gene: TRBJ2-1
d_gene: NA
CDR3nt: TGCAGCGTTGCCAGGGTTTCCTACAATGAGCAGTTCTTC
CDR3aa: CSVARVSYNEQFF

abundance: NA
v_gene: TRBV3-1
j_gene: TRBJ1-3
d_gene: NA
CDR3nt: TGTGCCAGCAGCCAGGGTCTTTTCTCAGGGTTGAGAAACACCATATATTTT
CDR3aa: CASSQGLFSGLRNTIYF

abundance: NA
v_gene: TRBV7-3
j_gene: TRBJ2-6
d_gene: TRBD1
CDR3nt: TGTGCCAGCACCATGACAGGGGGCCTCTCTGGGGCCAACGTCCTGACTTTC
CDR3aa: CASTMTGGLSGANVLTF

abundance: many
v_gene: TRBV11-2
j_gene: TRBJ1-1
d_gene: NA
CDR3nt: TGTGCCAGCAGCTTAGATCGAGGGGGGCTCACTGAAGCTTTCTTT
CDR3aa: CASSLDRGGLTEAFF

abundance: NA
v_gene: TRBV12-3/TRBV12-4
j_gene: TRBJ1-4
d_gene: TRBD1
CDR3nt: TGTGCCAGCAGTAGGACAGGGGGTTATGAAAAACTGTTTTTT
CDR3aa: CASSRTGGYEKLFF

abundance: many
v_gene: TRBV24-1
j_gene: TRBJ2-6
d_gene: TRBD1
CDR3nt: TGTGCCACCAGCGAGGGACAGGGAACCCCTGGGGCCAACGTCCTGACTTTC
CDR3aa: CATSEGQGTPGANVLTF

abundance: many
v_gene: TRBV4-1
j_gene: TRBJ1-4
d_gene: TRBD1
CDR3nt: TGCGCCAGCAGCCATCCAGGGGGTGAAAAACTGTTTTTT
CDR3aa: CASSHPGGEKLFF

abundance: NA
v_gene: TRBV24-1
j_gene: TRBJ2-5
d_gene: NA
CDR3nt: TGTGCCACCAGTGCCGCCCAAGAGACCCAGTACTTC
CDR3aa: CATSAAQETQYF

abundance: NA
v_gene: TRBV6-5
j_gene: TRBJ1-1
d_gene: NA
CDR3nt: TGTGCCAGCAGTTACCTCCAGGGAGGTGAAGCTTTCTTT
CDR3aa: CASSYLQGGEAFF

abundance: few
v_gene: TRBV6-5
j_gene: TRBJ1-1
d_gene: TRBD1
CDR3nt: TGTGCCAGCAGGCCCGGGACAGCAAAGGCTTTCTTT
CDR3aa: CASRPGTAKAFF

abundance: NA
v_gene: TRBV7-2
j_gene: TRBJ2-7
d_gene: TRBD1
CDR3nt: TGTGCCAGCAGCTCAGACAGGGTCCACGAGCAGTACTTC
CDR3aa: CASSSDRVHEQYF

abundance: few
v_gene: TRBV2
j_gene: TRBJ2-5
d_gene: NA
CDR3nt: TGTGCCAGCAGTGAAAGGCCCGCCCAGAGTCTTTACCAAGAGACCCAGTACTTC
CDR3aa: CASSERPAQSLYQETQYF

abundance: NA
v_gene: TRBV20-1
j_gene: TRBJ2-4
d_gene: NA
CDR3nt: TGCAGTGCCGCCAGGGGCGGGGGTAAAAACATTCAGTACTTC
CDR3aa: CSAARGGGKNIQYF

abundance: NA
v_gene: TRBV4-2
j_gene: TRBJ2-1
d_gene: TRBD2
CDR3nt: TGTGCCAGCAGCTACCGACTAGCGGGCGTTTCCAATGAGCAGTTCTTC
CDR3aa: CASSYRLAGVSNEQFF

abundance: NA
v_gene: TRBV27
j_gene: TRBJ2-7
d_gene: NA
CDR3nt: TGTGCCAGCAGTCTTACCATCCCGGGGTATCTGGGCTACGAGCAGTACTTC
CDR3aa: CASSLTIPGYLGYEQYF

abundance: few
v_gene: TRBV30
j_gene: TRBJ1-2
d_gene: NA
CDR3nt: TGTGCCTGGAGTGTGGGACACCATAACTATGGCTACACCTTC
CDR3aa: CAWSVGHHNYGYTF